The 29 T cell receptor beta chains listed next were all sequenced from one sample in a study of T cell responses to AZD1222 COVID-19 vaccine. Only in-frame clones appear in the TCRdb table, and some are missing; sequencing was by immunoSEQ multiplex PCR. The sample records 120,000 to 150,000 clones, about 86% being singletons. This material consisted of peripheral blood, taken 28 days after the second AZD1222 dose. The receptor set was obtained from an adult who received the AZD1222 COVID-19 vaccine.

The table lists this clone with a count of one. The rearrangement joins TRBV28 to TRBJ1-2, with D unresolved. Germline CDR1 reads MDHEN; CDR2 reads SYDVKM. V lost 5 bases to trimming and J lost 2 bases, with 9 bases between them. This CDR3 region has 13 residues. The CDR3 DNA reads TGTGCCAGCAGTCTTTTTCAGAACTATGGCTACACCTTC. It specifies CASSLFQNYGYTF.

The CDR3 sequence: CASSLAEVGELFF. CDR3 bases: TGTGCCAGCAGCTTGGCCGAAGTCGGGGAGCTGTTTTTT. The chain couples TRBV5-4 to TRBJ2-2; D remains ambiguous. The CDR3 extends over 13 amino acids. The germline gives CDR1 SGHNT, CDR2 YYREEE (reference sequence). The V and J ends lost 0 bases and 7 bases respectively, with 7 bases between them.

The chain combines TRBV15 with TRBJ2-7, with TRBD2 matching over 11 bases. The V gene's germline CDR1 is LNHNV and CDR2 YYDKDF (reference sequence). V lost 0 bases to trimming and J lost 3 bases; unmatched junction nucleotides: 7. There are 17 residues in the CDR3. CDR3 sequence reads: CATSREFSGRANYEQYF. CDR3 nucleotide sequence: TGTGCCACCAGCAGAGAGTTTAGCGGGAGGGCCAACTACGAGCAGTACTTC.

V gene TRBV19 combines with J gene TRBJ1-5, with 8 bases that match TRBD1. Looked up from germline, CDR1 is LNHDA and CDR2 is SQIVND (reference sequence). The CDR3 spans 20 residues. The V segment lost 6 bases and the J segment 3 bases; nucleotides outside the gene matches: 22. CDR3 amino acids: CASSHPGGAWGSSHNQPQHF. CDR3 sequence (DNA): TGTGCCAGTAGCCATCCAGGGGGCGCCTGGGGATCTTCCCACAATCAGCCCCAGCATTTT.

CDR3 nucleotides: TGCGCCAGCAGCCTCCGCCCCGCCGTGGCCTCCCTAATTTACAATGAGCAGTTCTTC. Amino acid sequence: CASSLRPAVASLIYNEQFF. The rearrangement joins TRBV5-1 to TRBJ2-1; no clear D gene. The CDR3 is 19 amino acids. V was trimmed by 4 bases and J by 4 bases, leaving 27 bases between them. Germline assignment: CDR1 SGHRS and CDR2 YFSETQ.

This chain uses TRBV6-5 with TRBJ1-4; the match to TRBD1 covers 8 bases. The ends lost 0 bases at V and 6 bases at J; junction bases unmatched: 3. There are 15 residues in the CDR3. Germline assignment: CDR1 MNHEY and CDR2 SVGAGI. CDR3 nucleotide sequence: TGTGCCAGCAGTTACTCGGGGACAGGCGATGAAAAACTGTTTTTT. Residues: CASSYSGTGDEKLFF.

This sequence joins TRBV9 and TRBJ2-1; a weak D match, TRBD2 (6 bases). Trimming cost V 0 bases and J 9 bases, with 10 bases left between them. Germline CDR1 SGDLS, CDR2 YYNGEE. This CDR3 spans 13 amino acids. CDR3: CASSVAPGGEQFF. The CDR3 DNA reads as TGTGCCAGCAGCGTAGCCCCCGGGGGTGAGCAGTTCTTC.

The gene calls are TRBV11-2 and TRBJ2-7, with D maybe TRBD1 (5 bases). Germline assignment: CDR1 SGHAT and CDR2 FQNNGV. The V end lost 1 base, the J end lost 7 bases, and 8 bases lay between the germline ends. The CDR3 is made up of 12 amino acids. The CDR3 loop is CASSLGGGEQYF. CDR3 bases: TGTGCCAGCAGCTTAGGGGGCGGTGAGCAGTACTTC.

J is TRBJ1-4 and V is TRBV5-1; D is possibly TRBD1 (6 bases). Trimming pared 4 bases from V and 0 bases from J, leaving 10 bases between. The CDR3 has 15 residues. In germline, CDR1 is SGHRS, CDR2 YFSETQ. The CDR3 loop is CASSIQGPTNEKLFF. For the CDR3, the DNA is TGCGCCAGCAGCATACAGGGCCCAACTAATGAAAAACTGTTTTTT. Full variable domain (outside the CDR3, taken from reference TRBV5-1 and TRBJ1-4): KAGVTQTPRYLIKTRGQQVTLSCSPISGHRSVSWYQQTPGQGLQFLFEYFSETQRNKGNFPGRFSGRQFSNSRSEMNVSTLELGDSALYLCASSIQGPTNEKLFFGSGTQLSVL.

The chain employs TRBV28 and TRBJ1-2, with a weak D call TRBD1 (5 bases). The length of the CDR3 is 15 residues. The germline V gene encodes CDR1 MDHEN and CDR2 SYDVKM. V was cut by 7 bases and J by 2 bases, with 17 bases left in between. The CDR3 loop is CASNPGGSGNYGYTF. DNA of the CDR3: TGTGCCAGCAATCCCGGGGGAAGCGGGAACTATGGCTACACCTTC.

The DNA for the CDR3 is TGTGCCAGCAGCCGTCAGGGGAACTATGGCTACACCTTC. Translating it yields CASSRQGNYGYTF. The chain carries TRBV28 and TRBJ1-2; possible D gene TRBD1, 6 bases. Germline values: CDR1 MDHEN, CDR2 SYDVKM. V lost 6 bases, J lost 2 bases, and 10 bases lay in between. The CDR3 is made up of 13 amino acids.

The CDR3 here is CAWSRNEANVLTF. CDR3 bases: TGTGCCTGGAGTAGGAACGAGGCCAACGTCCTGACTTTC. The rearrangement links TRBV30 to TRBJ2-6, with D hard to call. V was cut by 2 bases and J by 6 bases, with 8 bases left in between. Looked up from germline, CDR1 is GTSNPN and CDR2 is SVGIG (reference sequence). The CDR3 has 13 residues.

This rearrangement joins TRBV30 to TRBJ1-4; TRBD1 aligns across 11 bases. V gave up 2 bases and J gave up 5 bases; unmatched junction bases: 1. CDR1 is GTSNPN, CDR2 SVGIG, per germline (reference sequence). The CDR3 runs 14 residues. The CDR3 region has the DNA TGTGCCTGGAGTAGGGACAGGGGGAATGAAAAACTGTTTTTT. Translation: CAWSRDRGNEKLFF.

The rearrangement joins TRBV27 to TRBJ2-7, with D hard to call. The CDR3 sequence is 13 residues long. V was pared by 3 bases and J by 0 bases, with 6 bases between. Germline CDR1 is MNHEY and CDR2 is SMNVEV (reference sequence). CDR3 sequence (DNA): TGTGCCAGCAGTTTTGGCGTCTCCTACGAGCAGTACTTC. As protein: CASSFGVSYEQYF.

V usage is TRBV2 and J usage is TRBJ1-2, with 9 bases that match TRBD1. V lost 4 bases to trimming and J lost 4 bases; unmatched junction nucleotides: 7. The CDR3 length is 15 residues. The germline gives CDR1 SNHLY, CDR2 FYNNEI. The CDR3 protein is CASSGGTGSGYGYTF. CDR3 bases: TGTGCCAGCAGTGGAGGGACAGGGTCGGGCTATGGCTACACCTTC.

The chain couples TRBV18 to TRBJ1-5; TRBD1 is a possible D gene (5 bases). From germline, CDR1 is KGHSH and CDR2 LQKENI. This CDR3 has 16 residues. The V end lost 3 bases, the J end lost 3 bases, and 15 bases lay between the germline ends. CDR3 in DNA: TGTGCCAGCTCACCCGCAGGGAAGGGAACCAATCAGCCCCAGCATTTT. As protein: CASSPAGKGTNQPQHF.

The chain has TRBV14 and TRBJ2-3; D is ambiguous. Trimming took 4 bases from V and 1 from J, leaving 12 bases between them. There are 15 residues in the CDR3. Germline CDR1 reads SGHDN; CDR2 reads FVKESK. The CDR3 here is CASSPPGVRTDTQYF. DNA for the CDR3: TGTGCCAGCAGCCCCCCGGGTGTCCGCACAGATACGCAGTATTTT.

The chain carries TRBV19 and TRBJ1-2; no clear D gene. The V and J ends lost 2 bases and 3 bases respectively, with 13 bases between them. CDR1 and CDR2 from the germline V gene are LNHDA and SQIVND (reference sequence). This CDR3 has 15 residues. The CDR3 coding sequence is TGTGCCAGTAGTATACGGAGGGTTGTTCACTATGGCTACACCTTC. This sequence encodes CASSIRRVVHYGYTF.

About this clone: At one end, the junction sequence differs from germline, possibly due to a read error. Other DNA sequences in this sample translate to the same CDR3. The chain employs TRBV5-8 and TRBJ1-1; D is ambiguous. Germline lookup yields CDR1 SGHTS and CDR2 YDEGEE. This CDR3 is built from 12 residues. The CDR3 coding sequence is TGCGCCAGCAGCTCTGACGCCTCTGAAGCTTTCTTT. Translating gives CASSSDASEAFF.

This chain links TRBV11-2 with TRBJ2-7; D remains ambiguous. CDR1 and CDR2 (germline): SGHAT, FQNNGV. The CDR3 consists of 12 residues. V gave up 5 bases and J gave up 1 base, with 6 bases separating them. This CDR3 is CASSPSSYEQYF. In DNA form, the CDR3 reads TGTGCCAGCAGCCCTAGTTCCTACGAGCAGTACTTC.

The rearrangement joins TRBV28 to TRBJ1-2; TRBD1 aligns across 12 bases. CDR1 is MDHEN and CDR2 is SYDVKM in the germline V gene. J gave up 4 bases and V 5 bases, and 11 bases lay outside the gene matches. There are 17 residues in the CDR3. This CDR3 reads CASSVRDRGLWGYGYTF. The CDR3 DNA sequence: TGTGCCAGCAGTGTAAGGGACAGGGGGCTGTGGGGCTATGGCTACACCTTC.

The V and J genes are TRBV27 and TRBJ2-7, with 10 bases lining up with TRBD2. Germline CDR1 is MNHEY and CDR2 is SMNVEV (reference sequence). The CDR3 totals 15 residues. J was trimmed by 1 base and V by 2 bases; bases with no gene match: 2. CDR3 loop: CASSLIAGGSYEQYF. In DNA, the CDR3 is TGTGCCAGCAGTTTAATAGCGGGAGGATCCTACGAGCAGTACTTC.

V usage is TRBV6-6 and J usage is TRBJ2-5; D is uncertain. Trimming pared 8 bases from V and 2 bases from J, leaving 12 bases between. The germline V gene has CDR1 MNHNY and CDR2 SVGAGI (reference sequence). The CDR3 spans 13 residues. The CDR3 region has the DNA TGTGCCAGCCGTACTTGGGGTCAAGAGACCCAGTACTTC. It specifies CASRTWGQETQYF.

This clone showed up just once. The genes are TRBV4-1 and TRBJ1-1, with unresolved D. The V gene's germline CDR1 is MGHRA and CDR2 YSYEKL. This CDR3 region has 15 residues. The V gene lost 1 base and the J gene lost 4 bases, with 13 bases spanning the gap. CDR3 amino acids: CASSQVSGLGTEAFF. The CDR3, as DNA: TGCGCCAGCAGCCAAGTCTCGGGGTTGGGCACTGAAGCTTTCTTT.

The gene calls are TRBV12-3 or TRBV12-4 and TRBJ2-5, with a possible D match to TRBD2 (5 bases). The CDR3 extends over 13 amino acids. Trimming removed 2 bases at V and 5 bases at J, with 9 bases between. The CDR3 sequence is CASSLQEEETQYF. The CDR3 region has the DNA TGTGCCAGCAGTTTACAGGAGGAGGAGACCCAGTACTTC.

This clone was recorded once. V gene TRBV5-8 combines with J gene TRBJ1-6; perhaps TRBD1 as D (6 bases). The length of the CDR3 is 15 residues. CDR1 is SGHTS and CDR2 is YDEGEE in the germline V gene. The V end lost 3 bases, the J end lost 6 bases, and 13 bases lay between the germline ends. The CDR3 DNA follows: TGTGCCAGCAGCTCACAGGGCTCTACTAATTCACCCCTCCACTTT. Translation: CASSSQGSTNSPLHF.

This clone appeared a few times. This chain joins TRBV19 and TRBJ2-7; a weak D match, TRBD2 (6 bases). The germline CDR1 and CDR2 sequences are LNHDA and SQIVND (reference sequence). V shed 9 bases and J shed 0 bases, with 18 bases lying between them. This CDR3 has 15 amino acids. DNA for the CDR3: TGTGCCAGCTCCTTGGGCGGGGATCTCTCCTACGAGCAGTACTTC. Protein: CASSLGGDLSYEQYF.

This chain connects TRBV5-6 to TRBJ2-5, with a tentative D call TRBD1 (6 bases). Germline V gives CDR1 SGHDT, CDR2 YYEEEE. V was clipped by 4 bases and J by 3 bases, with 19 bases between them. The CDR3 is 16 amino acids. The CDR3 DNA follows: TGTGCCAGCAGCGCCACAGGGAGAGAGAGGAAAGAGACCCAGTACTTC. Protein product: CASSATGRERKETQYF.

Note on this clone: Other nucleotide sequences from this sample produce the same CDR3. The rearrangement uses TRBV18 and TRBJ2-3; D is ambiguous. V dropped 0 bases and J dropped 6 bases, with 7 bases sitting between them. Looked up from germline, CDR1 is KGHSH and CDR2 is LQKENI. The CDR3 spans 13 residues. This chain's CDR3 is CASSPPSADTQYF. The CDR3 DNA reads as TGTGCCAGCTCACCACCGTCGGCGGATACGCAGTATTTT.